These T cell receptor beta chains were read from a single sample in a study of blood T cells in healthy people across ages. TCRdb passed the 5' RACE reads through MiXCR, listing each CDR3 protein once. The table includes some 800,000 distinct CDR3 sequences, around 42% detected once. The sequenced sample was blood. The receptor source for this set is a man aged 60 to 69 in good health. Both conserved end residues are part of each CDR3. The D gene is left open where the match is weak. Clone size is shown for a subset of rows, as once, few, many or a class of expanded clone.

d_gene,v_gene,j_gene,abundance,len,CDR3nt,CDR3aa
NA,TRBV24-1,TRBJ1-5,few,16,TGTGCCACCAGTGCTGGAATAGGTTATGGCAATCAGCCCCAGCATTTT,CATSAGIGYGNQPQHF
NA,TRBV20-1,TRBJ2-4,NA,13,TGCAGTGGGGGGGTGGTAGCCAAAAACATTCAGTACTTC,CSGGVVAKNIQYF
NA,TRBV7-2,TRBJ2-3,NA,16,TGTGCCAGCAGCTTAGGGGCTAGCGAGAGCACAGATACGCAGTATTTT,CASSLGASESTDTQYF
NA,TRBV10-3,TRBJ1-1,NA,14,TGTGCCATCAGGGTCGATACCATGAACACTGAAGCTTTCTTT,CAIRVDTMNTEAFF
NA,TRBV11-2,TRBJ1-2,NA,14,TGTGCCAGCAGCCAAGGGATTCAGGCCTATGGCTACACCTTC,CASSQGIQAYGYTF
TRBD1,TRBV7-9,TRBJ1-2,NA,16,TGTGCCAGCAGCTTAGTAGCGGGACAGGGTAACTATGGCTACACCTTC,CASSLVAGQGNYGYTF
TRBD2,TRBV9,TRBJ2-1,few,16,TGTGCCAGCAGCGTAGTGGAGCGGGGGGGCCTGAATGAGCAGTTCTTC,CASSVVERGGLNEQFF
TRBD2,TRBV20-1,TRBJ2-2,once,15,TGCAGTGCTAGAGTAGGACTAGTTAACACCGGGGAGCTGTTTTTT,CSARVGLVNTGELFF
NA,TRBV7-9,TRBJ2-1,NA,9,TGTGCCAGCAACTCAGAGCAGTTCTTC,CASNSEQFF
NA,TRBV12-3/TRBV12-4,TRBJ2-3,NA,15,TGTGCCAGCACGAGACGGAGCGGGCCCACAGATACGCAGTATTTT,CASTRRSGPTDTQYF
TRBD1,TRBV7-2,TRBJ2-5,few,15,TGTGCCAGCAGCTTAGGGGGACAGGGGCGGGAGACCCAGTACTTC,CASSLGGQGRETQYF
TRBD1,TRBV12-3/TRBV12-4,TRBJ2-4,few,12,TGTGCCAGCAGCACAGGGGTGAACATTCAGTACTTC,CASSTGVNIQYF
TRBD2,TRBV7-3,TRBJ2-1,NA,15,TGTGCCAGCAGCCCCCTAGCGGGGTGGAGGAATGAGCAGTTCTTC,CASSPLAGWRNEQFF
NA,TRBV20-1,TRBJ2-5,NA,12,TGCAGTGCTGTACGGGGGAAAGAGACCCAGTACTTC,CSAVRGKETQYF
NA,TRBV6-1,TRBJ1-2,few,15,TGTGCCACCGATGGCTCCGGGACGTACCCATATGGCTACACCTTC,CATDGSGTYPYGYTF
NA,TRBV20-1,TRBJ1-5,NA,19,TGCAGTGCTAGAGATCGGAGTTTTCCTACGGGGTCGAGCAATCAGCCCCAGCATTTT,CSARDRSFPTGSSNQPQHF
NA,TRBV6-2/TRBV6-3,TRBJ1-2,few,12,TGTGCCAGCAGGCCAACAGGGCGTGGCTACACCTTC,CASRPTGRGYTF
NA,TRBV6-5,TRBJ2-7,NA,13,TGTGCCAGCAGTGTAGACCCCATCTACGAGCAGTACTTC,CASSVDPIYEQYF
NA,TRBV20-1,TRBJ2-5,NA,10,TGCAGTGCCAGCAGGGGAACCCAGTACTTC,CSASRGTQYF
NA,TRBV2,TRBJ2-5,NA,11,TGTGCCGGGGGGTCCTGGGAGACCCAGTACTTC,CAGGSWETQYF
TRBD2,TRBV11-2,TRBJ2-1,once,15,TGTGCCAGCAGCTTAGTGGCTAGCGGGGTCGGTGAGCAGTTCTTC,CASSLVASGVGEQFF
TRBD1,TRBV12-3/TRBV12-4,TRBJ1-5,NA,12,TGTGCCAGCAACACAGGGGTTCAGCCCCAGCATTTT,CASNTGVQPQHF
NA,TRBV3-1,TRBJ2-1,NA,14,TGTGCCAGCAGCCAAGACAGCGCGCCGCGCGAGCAGTTCTTC,CASSQDSAPREQFF